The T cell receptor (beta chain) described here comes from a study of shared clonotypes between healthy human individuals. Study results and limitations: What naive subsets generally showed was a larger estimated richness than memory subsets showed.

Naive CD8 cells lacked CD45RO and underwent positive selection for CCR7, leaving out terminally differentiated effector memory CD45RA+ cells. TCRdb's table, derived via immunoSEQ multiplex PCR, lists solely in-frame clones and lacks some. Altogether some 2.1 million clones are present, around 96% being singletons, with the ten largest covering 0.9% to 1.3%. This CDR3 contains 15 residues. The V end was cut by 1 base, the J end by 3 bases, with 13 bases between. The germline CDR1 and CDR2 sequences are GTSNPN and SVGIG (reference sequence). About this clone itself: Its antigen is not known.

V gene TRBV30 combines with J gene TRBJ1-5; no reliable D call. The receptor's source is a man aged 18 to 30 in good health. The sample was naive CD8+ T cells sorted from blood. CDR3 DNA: TGTGCCTGGAGTGAAGTGGCGGGTAACAATCAGCCCCAGCATTTT. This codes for CAWSEVAGNNQPQHF.